This T cell receptor (beta chain) was captured by sequencing in a study of CD8 T cells in Susac syndrome. Germline V CDR1 and CDR2: LGHDT, YNNKEL (reference sequence). Trimming took 0 bases from V and 5 from J, leaving 15 bases between them. The CDR3 runs 16 residues. With random hexamers, reverse transcription was performed on roughly 0.5 to 1 ug of RNA. TCRdb re-called the immunoSEQ multiplex PCR reads through MiXCR, storing one row per CDR3 protein. The sample shows 150,000 to 190,000 distinct CDR3 sequences, about 95% of them seen only once. The sample comprised CD4+ T cells from PBMCs. The chain combines TRBV3-1 with TRBJ2-3, with a tentative D call TRBD1 (5 bases). The sequence derives from a human donor with Susac syndrome. DNA of the CDR3: TGTGCCAGCAGCCAAGATTTTCGGCAGGGAATAGATACGCAGTATTTT. Translating gives CASSQDFRQGIDTQYF.